These 18 T cell receptor beta chains share one sample of origin, sequenced in a study of CD8 T cells in Susac syndrome. It was with random hexamers that roughly 0.5 to 1 ug RNA was reverse transcribed. TCRdb analysed the immunoSEQ multiplex PCR reads with MiXCR anew, one entry per CDR3 protein. The profile shows around 200,000 distinct CDR3 sequences, approximately 95% of them singletons. Sequencing was done on a sample of CD4+ T cells from PBMCs. These TCRs come from a human donor in good health.

J is TRBJ1-5 and V is TRBV4-3; 9 bases are shared with TRBD1. The V gene's germline CDR1 is LGHNA and CDR2 YSLEER. The CDR3 length is 15 residues. The ends lost 1 base at V and 11 bases at J; junction bases unmatched: 9. The CDR3 spells CASSQGDRDLGAQHF. CDR3 bases: TGCGCCAGCAGCCAAGGGGACAGGGATCTAGGAGCCCAGCATTTT.

The rearrangement uses TRBV19 and TRBJ2-1; D might be TRBD2 (5 bases). Germline V gene data show CDR1 as LNHDA and CDR2 as SQIVND (reference sequence). Trimming removed 5 bases from V and 3 bases from J, with 11 bases in between. There are 14 residues in the CDR3. CDR3 sequence (DNA): TGTGCCAGTAGTTTCGACGGGAACTACAATGAGCAGTTCTTC. Translating it yields CASSFDGNYNEQFF.

The chain carries TRBV14 and TRBJ2-7; D gene uncertain. The CDR3 consists of 14 residues. V was clipped by 4 bases and J by 2 bases, with 12 bases between them. Germline loops: CDR1 SGHDN, CDR2 FVKESK. The CDR3 region has the DNA TGTGCCAGCAGCCCTTCAGCGTCGACCTACGAGCAGTACGTC. It translates to CASSPSASTYEQYV.

The rearrangement joins TRBV15 to TRBJ2-1; 7 bases are shared with TRBD1. The CDR3 totals 15 residues. Germline V gene data show CDR1 as LNHNV and CDR2 as YYDKDF (reference sequence). The ends lost 0 bases at V and 4 bases at J; junction bases unmatched: 3. CDR3 sequence (DNA): TGTGCCACCAGCAGAGACTTGGGACAGTACAATGAGCAGTTCTTC. Encoded protein: CATSRDLGQYNEQFF.

The V and J genes are TRBV7-2 and TRBJ2-5, with D unresolved. This CDR3 has 13 amino acids. CDR1 and CDR2 (germline): SGHTA, FQGNSA. V was trimmed by 8 bases and J by 7 bases, leaving 17 bases between them. CDR3 DNA: TGTGCCAGCCAGATACAGAGAGGAGTGACCCAGTACTTC. The encoded protein is CASQIQRGVTQYF. Filled out from reference TRBV7-2 and TRBJ2-5, the complete variable domain reads GAGVSQSPSNKVTEKGKDVELRCDPISGHTALYWYRQSLGQGLEFLIYFQGNSAPDKSGLPSDRFSAERTGGSVSTLTIQRTQQEDSAVYLCASQIQRGVTQYFGPGTRLLVL.

V is TRBV7-2 and J is TRBJ1-2; D is unresolved. The CDR3 extends over 12 amino acids. V was pared by 1 base and J by 7 bases, with 7 bases between. Germline V lookup: CDR1 SGHTA, CDR2 FQGNSA. As DNA, the CDR3 is TGTGCCAGCAGCTTAGAGTTATCTGGCTACACCTTC. Translation: CASSLELSGYTF.

The chain couples TRBV5-1 to TRBJ2-3; 9 nucleotides align to TRBD1. CDR3 length: 16 residues. Germline CDR1 SGHRS, CDR2 YFSETQ. V lost 4 bases and J lost 1; bases outside the gene matches: 7. CDR3 in DNA: TGCGCCAGCAGCCCTGCGCGGACAGGGGGCACAGATACGCAGTATTTT. Translating gives CASSPARTGGTDTQYF. Full variable domain (outside the CDR3, taken from reference TRBV5-1 and TRBJ2-3): KAGVTQTPRYLIKTRGQQVTLSCSPISGHRSVSWYQQTPGQGLQFLFEYFSETQRNKGNFPGRFSGRQFSNSRSEMNVSTLELGDSALYLCASSPARTGGTDTQYFGPGTRLTVL.

The chain carries TRBV7-2 and TRBJ1-6; D gene unclear. The germline V gene has CDR1 SGHTA and CDR2 FQGNSA. The length of the CDR3 is 15 residues. V lost 1 base, J lost 7 bases, and 11 bases lay in between. CDR3 region: CASSLGTERNSPLHF. The CDR3 DNA reads TGTGCCAGCAGCTTAGGGACGGAGAGAAATTCACCCCTCCACTTT.

J is TRBJ2-7 and V is TRBV3-1; 10 bases match TRBD2. This CDR3 comprises 18 residues. Looked up from germline, CDR1 is LGHDT and CDR2 is YNNKEL (reference sequence). The ends lost 6 bases at V and 2 bases at J; junction bases unmatched: 16. The CDR3 nucleotides are TGTGCCAGCAGTCCTCCACCTCAACTAGCGGGGAATCCCTACGAGCAGTACTTC. Its translation: CASSPPPQLAGNPYEQYF.

The chain employs TRBV3-1 and TRBJ2-1, with D possibly matching TRBD2 (6 bases). Germline V CDR1 and CDR2: LGHDT, YNNKEL (reference sequence). V was clipped by 1 base and J by 9 bases, with 7 bases between them. The CDR3 loop spans 12 amino acids. CDR3 loop: CASSQVGGEQFF. The CDR3 DNA sequence: TGTGCCAGCAGCCAAGTGGGAGGTGAGCAGTTCTTC.

This chain links TRBV20-1 with TRBJ1-1; D ambiguous. CDR3 length: 13 residues. CDR1 is DFQATT and CDR2 is SNEGSKA in the germline V gene (reference sequence). With 5 bases removed from V and 3 bases from J, the gap between germline ends came to 13 bases. CDR3 region: CSAGSSEDTEAFF. DNA for the CDR3: TGCAGTGCTGGCTCCTCTGAGGACACTGAAGCTTTCTTT.

The chain combines TRBV3-1 with TRBJ2-6; the D is unclear. CDR1 and CDR2 from the germline V gene are LGHDT and YNNKEL (reference sequence). Between the trimmed V and J ends, which lost 3 bases and 4 bases, there was a span of 13 bases. The CDR3 has 16 residues. CDR3 sequence: CASSHSWISGANVLTF. The CDR3 nucleotides are TGTGCCAGCAGCCACTCGTGGATTTCAGGGGCCAACGTCCTGACTTTC.

J is TRBJ2-1 and V is TRBV7-2, with D unclear. Germline V gives CDR1 SGHTA, CDR2 FQGNSA. This CDR3 region has 13 residues. The germline V and J ends were trimmed by 3 bases and 0 bases, with 3 bases remaining between them. CDR3 loop: CASSFSSYNEQFF. CDR3 DNA: TGTGCCAGCAGCTTCTCCTCCTACAATGAGCAGTTCTTC.

V gene TRBV28 combines with J gene TRBJ2-7; the D call may be TRBD1 or TRBD2 (6 bases each). This CDR3 is 15 amino acids long. CDR1 is MDHEN and CDR2 is SYDVKM in the germline V gene. The V and J ends lost 7 bases and 1 base respectively, with 17 bases between them. The CDR3 DNA reads TGTGCCAGCACCCTCGAGGGGGGCATTTCCTACGAGCAGTACGTC. Translated: CASTLEGGISYEQYV.

The chain is built from TRBV9 and TRBJ2-1; TRBD2 matches 7 bases. The trim removed 5 bases at V and 8 bases at J, leaving 10 bases unmatched. The CDR3 contains 14 residues. CDR1 is SGDLS, CDR2 YYNGEE, per germline. In nucleotides, the CDR3 is TGTGCCAGCAGAGTCGATTCCCTAGCGGATGAGCAGTTCTTC. Translated: CASRVDSLADEQFF.

The V and J genes are TRBV18 and TRBJ2-3, with 7 bases that match TRBD1. J gave up 2 bases and V 2 bases, and 7 bases lay outside the gene matches. The CDR3 contains 16 residues. Germline V gene data show CDR1 as KGHSH and CDR2 as LQKENI. The CDR3 region is CASSPYSGQITDTQYF. As DNA, the CDR3 is TGTGCCAGCTCACCATACTCGGGACAGATCACAGATACGCAGTATTTT.

The chain employs TRBV20-1 and TRBJ1-3, with TRBD1 identical over 8 bases. Germline V CDR1 and CDR2: DFQATT, SNEGSKA (reference sequence). Germline trimming cut 6 bases from V and 4 bases from J; bases unmatched to any gene: 5. The CDR3 has 13 residues. In DNA, the CDR3 is TGCAGTGCGAGACAGGGGTCCGGAAACACCATATATTTT. Translated, it gives CSARQGSGNTIYF.

V is TRBV23-1 and J is TRBJ2-1; no definite D call. TRBV23-1 is sorted into the ORF group, with uncertain function. The CDR3 has 14 amino acids. V was clipped by 6 bases and J by 9 bases, with 18 bases between them. Written as DNA, the CDR3 is TGCGCCAGCAGCCCTCAGATGGGGTACGGTGAGCAGTTCTTC. Translation: CASSPQMGYGEQFF.